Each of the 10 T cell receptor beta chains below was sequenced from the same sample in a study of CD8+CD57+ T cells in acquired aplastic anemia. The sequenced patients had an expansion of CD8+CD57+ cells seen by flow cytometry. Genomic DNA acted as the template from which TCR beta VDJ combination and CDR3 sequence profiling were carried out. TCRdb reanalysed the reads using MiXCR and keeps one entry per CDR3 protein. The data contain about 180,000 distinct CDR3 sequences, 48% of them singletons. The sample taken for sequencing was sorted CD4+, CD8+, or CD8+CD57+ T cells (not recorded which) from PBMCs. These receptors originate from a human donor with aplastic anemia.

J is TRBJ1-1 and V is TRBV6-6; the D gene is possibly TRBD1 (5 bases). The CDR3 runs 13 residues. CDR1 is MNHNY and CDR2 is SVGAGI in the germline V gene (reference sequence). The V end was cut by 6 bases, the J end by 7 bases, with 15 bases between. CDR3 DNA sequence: TGTGCCAGCAGAGCCTCAGGGAGTATTGAAGCTTTCTTT. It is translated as CASRASGSIEAFF.

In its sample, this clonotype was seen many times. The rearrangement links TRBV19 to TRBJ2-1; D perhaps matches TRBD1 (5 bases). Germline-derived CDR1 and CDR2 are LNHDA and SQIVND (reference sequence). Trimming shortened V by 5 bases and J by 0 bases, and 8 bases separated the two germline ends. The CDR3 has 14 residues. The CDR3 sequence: CASSLTGSYNEQFF. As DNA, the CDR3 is TGTGCCAGTAGTCTCACAGGCTCCTACAATGAGCAGTTCTTC.

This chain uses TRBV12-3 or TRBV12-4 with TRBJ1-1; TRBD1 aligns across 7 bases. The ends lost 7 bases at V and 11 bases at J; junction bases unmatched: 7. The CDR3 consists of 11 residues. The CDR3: CASNHRGMAFF. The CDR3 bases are TGTGCCAGCAACCACAGGGGTATGGCTTTCTTT.

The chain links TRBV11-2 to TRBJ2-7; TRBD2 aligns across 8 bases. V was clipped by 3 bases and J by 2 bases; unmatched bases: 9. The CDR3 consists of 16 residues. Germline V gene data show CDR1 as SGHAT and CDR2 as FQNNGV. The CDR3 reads CASSLGLVGGAYEQYF. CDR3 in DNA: TGTGCCAGCAGCTTGGGGTTAGTCGGGGGGGCCTACGAGCAGTACTTC.

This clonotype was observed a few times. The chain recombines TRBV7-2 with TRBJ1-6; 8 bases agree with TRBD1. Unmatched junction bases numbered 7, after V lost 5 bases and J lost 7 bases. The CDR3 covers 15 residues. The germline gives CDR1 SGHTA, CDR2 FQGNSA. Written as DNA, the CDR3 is TGTGCCAGCAGCGCCCCGAGACAGGGGAATTCACCCCTCCACTTT. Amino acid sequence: CASSAPRQGNSPLHF.

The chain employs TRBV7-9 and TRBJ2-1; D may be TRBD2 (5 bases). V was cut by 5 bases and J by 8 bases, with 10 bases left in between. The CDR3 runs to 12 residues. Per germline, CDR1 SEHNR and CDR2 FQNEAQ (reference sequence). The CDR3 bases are TGTGCCAGCAGCGGTCGGGGTTATGAGCAGTTCTTC. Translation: CASSGRGYEQFF. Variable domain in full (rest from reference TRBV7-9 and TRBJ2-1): DTGVSQNPRHKITKRGQNVTFRCDPISEHNRLYWYRQTLGQGPEFLTYFQNEAQLEKSRLLSDRFSAERPKGSFSTLEIQRTEQGDSAMYLCASSGRGYEQFFGPGTRLTVL.

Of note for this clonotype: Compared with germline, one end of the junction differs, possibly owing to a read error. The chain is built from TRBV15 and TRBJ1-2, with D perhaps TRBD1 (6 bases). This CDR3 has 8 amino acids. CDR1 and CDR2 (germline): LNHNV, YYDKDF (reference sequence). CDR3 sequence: CDRSGYTF. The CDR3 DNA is TGCGACAGGTCCGGCTACACCTTC.

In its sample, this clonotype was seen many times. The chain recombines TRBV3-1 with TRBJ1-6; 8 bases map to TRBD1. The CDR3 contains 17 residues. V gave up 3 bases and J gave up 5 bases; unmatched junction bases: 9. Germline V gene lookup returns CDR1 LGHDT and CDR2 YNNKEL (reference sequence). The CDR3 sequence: CASSHDRQGFHNSPLHF. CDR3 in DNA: TGTGCCAGCAGCCATGATCGACAGGGGTTCCATAATTCACCCCTCCACTTT. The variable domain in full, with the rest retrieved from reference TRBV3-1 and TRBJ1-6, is DTAVSQTPKYLVTQMGNDKSIKCEQNLGHDTMYWYKQDSKKFLKIMFSYNNKELIINETVPNRFSPKSPDKAHLNLHINSLELGDSAVYFCASSHDRQGFHNSPLHFGNGTRLTVT.

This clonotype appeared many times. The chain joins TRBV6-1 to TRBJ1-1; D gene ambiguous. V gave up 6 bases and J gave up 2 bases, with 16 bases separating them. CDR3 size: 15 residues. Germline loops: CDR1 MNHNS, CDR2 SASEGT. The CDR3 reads CASRLEQLYNTEAFF. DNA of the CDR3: TGTGCCAGCAGGTTGGAACAGCTTTATAACACTGAAGCTTTCTTT.

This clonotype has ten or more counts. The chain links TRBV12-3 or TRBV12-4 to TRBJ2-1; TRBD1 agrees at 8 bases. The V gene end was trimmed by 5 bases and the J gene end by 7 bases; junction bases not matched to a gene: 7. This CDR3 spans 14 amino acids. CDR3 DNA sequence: TGTGCCAGCAGTGCAGGGGGCAAGGTTAATGAGCAGTTCTTC. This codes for CASSAGGKVNEQFF.